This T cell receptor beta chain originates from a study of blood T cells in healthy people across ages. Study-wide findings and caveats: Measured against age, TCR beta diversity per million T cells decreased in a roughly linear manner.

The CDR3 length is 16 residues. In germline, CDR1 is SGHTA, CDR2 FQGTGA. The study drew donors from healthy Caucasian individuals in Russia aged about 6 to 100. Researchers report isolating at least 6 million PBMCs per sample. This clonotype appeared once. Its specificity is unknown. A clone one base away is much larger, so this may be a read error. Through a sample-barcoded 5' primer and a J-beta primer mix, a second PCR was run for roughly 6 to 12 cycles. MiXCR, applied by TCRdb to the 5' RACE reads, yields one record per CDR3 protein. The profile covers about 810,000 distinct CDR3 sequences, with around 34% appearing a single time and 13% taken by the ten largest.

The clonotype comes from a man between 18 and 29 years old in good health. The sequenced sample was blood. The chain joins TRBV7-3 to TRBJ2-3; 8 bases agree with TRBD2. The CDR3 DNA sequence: TGTGTCAGCAGCTTCAATCTAGCGGGTAGCACAGATACGCAGTATTTT. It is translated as CVSSFNLAGSTDTQYF.